The next 27 T cell receptor beta chains were all read from a single sample in a study of neurological immune-mediated disorders. TCRdb independently ran MiXCR on the 5' RACE reads; one entry per CDR3 protein. Here the sample spans tens of thousands of distinct CDR3 sequences, approximately 4.6% being singletons. Specimen: PBMCs. These receptors originate from a woman in her 50s with multiple sclerosis.

This clonotype was observed many times. This sequence joins TRBV20-1 and TRBJ1-6; no clear D. V gave up 0 bases and J gave up 7 bases, with 7 bases separating them. The CDR3 runs to 13 residues. Germline lookup yields CDR1 DFQATT and CDR2 SNEGSKA (reference sequence). In DNA form, the CDR3 reads TGCAGTGCTAGAGATCGGGGAAATTCACCCCTCCACTTT. Its protein product is CSARDRGNSPLHF.

This clonotype was counted ten times or more. CDR3 sequence reads: CASKGTGGDYGYTF. In DNA form, the CDR3 reads TGTGCCAGCAAGGGGACAGGGGGCGACTATGGCTACACCTTC. The chain recombines TRBV28 with TRBJ1-2, with TRBD1 identical over 12 bases. Germline lookup yields CDR1 MDHEN and CDR2 SYDVKM. The CDR3 spans 14 residues. J was trimmed by 3 bases and V by 7 bases; bases with no gene match: 3.

This clonotype ranks as medium-sized. The chain couples TRBV5-6 to TRBJ1-6, with TRBD1 matching 8 bases. Germline-derived CDR1 and CDR2 are SGHDT and YYEEEE. CDR3 length equals 15 residues. The ends lost 0 bases at V and 9 bases at J; junction bases unmatched: 5. Here the CDR3 reads CASSLVQGDSSPLHF. The CDR3 DNA follows: TGTGCCAGCAGCTTGGTACAGGGGGACAGTTCACCCCTCCACTTT.

This clonotype appeared once. One base away lies a much larger clone, so this may be a sequencing read error. The chain is built from TRBV3-1 and TRBJ1-5; D may be TRBD1 (6 bases). Per germline, CDR1 LGHDT and CDR2 YNNKEL (reference sequence). This CDR3 contains 17 residues. This CDR3 is CASSQGKGVQGHQPQNF. Here the CDR3 DNA reads TGTGCCAGCAGCCAAGGGAAGGGAGTCCAGGGGCATCAGCCCCAGAATTTT.

Points on this clonotype: Relative to the germline gene, one junction end is altered; a read error may explain this. V usage is TRBV6-6 and J usage is TRBJ1-6; weak D call: TRBD1 (6 bases). The CDR3 runs 16 residues. Germline V lookup: CDR1 MNHNY, CDR2 SVGAGI (reference sequence). CDR3 residues: CASSSIDRQRNSPLNF. The CDR3 coding sequence is TGTGCCAGCAGCTCCATTGACAGGCAGAGGAATTCACCCCTCAACTTT.

This clonotype has a count of ten or more. V usage is TRBV5-1 and J usage is TRBJ2-2; 10 nucleotides align to TRBD2. J gave up 3 bases and V 2 bases, and 1 base lay outside the gene matches. CDR1 is SGHRS and CDR2 is YFSETQ in the germline V gene. The CDR3 spans 15 residues. CDR3 DNA sequence: TGCGCCAGCAGCTTCCTAGCGGGGGACACCGGGGAGCTGTTTTTT. Translation gives CASSFLAGDTGELFF. The entire variable domain, with the rest obtained from reference TRBV5-1 and TRBJ2-2, is as follows: KAGVTQTPRYLIKTRGQQVTLSCSPISGHRSVSWYQQTPGQGLQFLFEYFSETQRNKGNFPGRFSGRQFSNSRSEMNVSTLELGDSALYLCASSFLAGDTGELFFGEGSRLTVL.

The sample holds many counts of this clonotype. The DNA of the CDR3 is TGCAGTGCTACCCAAGGGGCCCTCTATGGCTACACCTTC. Its translation is CSATQGALYGYTF. This chain joins TRBV20-1 and TRBJ1-2; D might be TRBD1 (5 bases). CDR1 and CDR2 from the germline V gene are DFQATT and SNEGSKA (reference sequence). The CDR3 consists of 13 residues. The germline V and J ends were trimmed by 4 bases and 4 bases, with 13 bases remaining between them.

Ten or more counts support this clonotype. This chain connects TRBV7-2 to TRBJ2-7; D not resolved. V lost 0 bases and J 2 bases, leaving 8 bases between the germline ends. Germline lookup yields CDR1 SGHTA and CDR2 FQGNSA. There are 14 residues in the CDR3. CDR3 DNA: TGTGCCAGCAGCTTAGCAAGTGGCCCCTACGAGCAGTACGTC. It codes for CASSLASGPYEQYV.

This clonotype was detected ten times or more. The chain employs TRBV5-1 and TRBJ1-1; D might be TRBD1 (5 bases). Germline values: CDR1 SGHRS, CDR2 YFSETQ. The CDR3 is 14 amino acids. V was pared by 2 bases and J by 5 bases, with 13 bases between. The CDR3 bases are TGCGCCAGCAGCTTCGGGGCTGGAAGGACTGAAGCTTTCTTT. It translates to CASSFGAGRTEAFF.

The sample holds many counts of this clonotype. V gene TRBV20-1 combines with J gene TRBJ1-5; D not certain. CDR3 size: 12 residues. V was trimmed by 1 base and J by 1 base, leaving 2 bases between them. Germline V gene data show CDR1 as DFQATT and CDR2 as SNEGSKA (reference sequence). CDR3 in DNA: TGCAGTGCTAGAGTGAGCAATCAGCCCCAGCATTTT. Amino acid sequence: CSARVSNQPQHF.

The sample holds many counts of this clonotype. The rearrangement uses TRBV20-1 and TRBJ1-1; D is uncertain. CDR3 length: 16 amino acids. Deletions cut 0 bases from V and 3 bases from J, with 17 bases between. Germline loops: CDR1 DFQATT, CDR2 SNEGSKA (reference sequence). CDR3 nucleotides: TGCAGTGCTAGAGATCGCATAAGTGGGTTTCACACTGAAGCTTTCTTT. It codes for CSARDRISGFHTEAFF.

About this clonotype itself: A much larger clone is a single base away; this may be a read error. The chain joins TRBV20-1 to TRBJ2-3; no clear D. Germline CDR1 DFQATT, CDR2 SNEGSKA (reference sequence). V was pared by 0 bases and J by 5 bases, with 15 bases between. This CDR3 region has 15 residues. The chain's CDR3 is CSARDPQWDGDTQYF. CDR3 nucleotides: TGCAGTGCTAGAGATCCTCAGTGGGATGGAGATACGCAGTATTTT.

This clonotype was recorded many times. The CDR3 region has the DNA TGCGCCAGCAGCTTGTTCGGGACCGGACAGAGCTCCTATAATTCACCCCTCCACTTT. This codes for CASSLFGTGQSSYNSPLHF. The chain is built from TRBV5-1 and TRBJ1-6, with a weak D call TRBD1 (6 bases). CDR1 is SGHRS and CDR2 is YFSETQ in the germline V gene. With 1 base removed from V and 0 bases from J, the gap between germline ends came to 17 bases. The CDR3 covers 19 residues. Variable domain in full (rest from reference TRBV5-1 and TRBJ1-6): KAGVTQTPRYLIKTRGQQVTLSCSPISGHRSVSWYQQTPGQGLQFLFEYFSETQRNKGNFPGRFSGRQFSNSRSEMNVSTLELGDSALYLCASSLFGTGQSSYNSPLHFGNGTRLTVT.

This chain joins TRBV6-2 or TRBV6-3 and TRBJ1-2; D remains ambiguous. The CDR3 runs to 16 residues. Trimming shortened V by 4 bases and J by 0 bases, and 15 bases separated the two germline ends. The germline CDR1 and CDR2 sequences are MNHEY and SVGEGT. CDR3 sequence: CASSFDRAKANYGYTF. CDR3 sequence (DNA): TGTGCCAGCAGTTTCGACCGGGCGAAAGCTAACTATGGCTACACCTTC.

Concerning this clonotype itself: A clone one base away is much larger, so this may be a read error. The rearrangement joins TRBV5-1 to TRBJ2-4; no clear D gene. There are 13 residues in the CDR3. Germline V gives CDR1 SGHRS, CDR2 YFSETQ. The CDR3 reads CASSLDVKNTQYF. The DNA for the CDR3 is TGCGCCAGCAGCTTGGACGTCAAAAACACTCAGTACTTC.

The rearrangement joins TRBV10-1 to TRBJ2-2, with 7 bases that match TRBD1. In germline, CDR1 is WNHNN, CDR2 SYGVQD (reference sequence). Trimming took 3 bases from V and 3 from J; bases not matched to a gene: 7. CDR3 length equals 16 residues. The CDR3 DNA is TGCGCCAGCAGTGAAATAGGTCAGGGGGACACCGGGGAGCTGTTTTTT. This sequence encodes CASSEIGQGDTGELFF.

This clonotype was observed at least ten times. The chain couples TRBV20-1 to TRBJ2-3; 14 bases are shared with TRBD2. V shed 2 bases, J shed 6 bases, and the junction held 7 bases outside the gene matches. The CDR3 runs 16 residues. The germline V gene encodes CDR1 DFQATT and CDR2 SNEGSKA (reference sequence). The CDR3: CSARRTSGGPRDTQYF. DNA of the CDR3: TGCAGTGCTAGACGGACTAGCGGGGGGCCTAGGGATACGCAGTATTTT.

In this sample, this clonotype turned up many times. The chain is built from TRBV5-5 and TRBJ2-2, with no clear D. With 0 bases removed from V and 3 bases from J, the gap between germline ends came to 6 bases. The CDR3 is made up of 14 amino acids. CDR1 and CDR2 from the germline V gene are SGHKS and YYEKEE (reference sequence). The CDR3 DNA follows: TGTGCCAGCAGCTTGGAGGCCCACACCGGGGAGCTGTTTTTT. Translated: CASSLEAHTGELFF.

This clonotype was counted at least ten times. One end of the junction does not line up with germline, which may come from a read error. This chain connects TRBV3-1 to TRBJ1-1, with D possibly matching TRBD1 (6 bases). This CDR3 has 16 amino acids. In germline, CDR1 is LGHDT, CDR2 YNNKEL (reference sequence). The CDR3 DNA reads TGTGCCAGCAGCCAGACACCCCACAGGGTTTCTCTGGGGAGGGTCTTT. This sequence encodes CASSQTPHRVSLGRVF.

The table lists this clonotype with many counts. The CDR3 loop is CASSQPSGASGGRETQYF. The DNA for the CDR3 is TGTGCCAGCAGCCAACCCTCAGGTGCTAGCGGGGGGCGGGAGACCCAGTACTTC. The chain couples TRBV3-1 to TRBJ2-5; 11 nucleotides match TRBD2. The CDR3 contains 18 residues. Trimming cost V 2 bases and J 5 bases; bases outside gene matches: 13. CDR1 LGHDT and CDR2 YNNKEL come from the germline V gene (reference sequence).

This clonotype was detected ten times or more. The rearrangement links TRBV4-1 to TRBJ1-6, with 8 nucleotides matching TRBD1. CDR1 and CDR2 from the germline V gene are MGHRA and YSYEKL. The CDR3 runs to 16 residues. J lost 2 bases, V lost 5 bases, and 5 bases had no gene match. The CDR3: CASSLEQGAYNSPLHF. Here the CDR3 DNA reads TGCGCCAGCAGCTTAGAACAGGGGGCCTATAATTCACCCCTCCACTTT.

V and J are TRBV30 and TRBJ1-1, with unresolved D. The CDR3 consists of 13 residues. V was pared by 2 bases and J by 0 bases, with 7 bases between. Germline V gene sequence: CDR1 GTSNPN, CDR2 SVGIG (reference sequence). CDR3 in DNA: TGTGCCTGGAGTCATTCCATGAACACTGAAGCTTTCTTT. Amino acid sequence: CAWSHSMNTEAFF.

The sample holds many counts of this clonotype. The J gene is TRBJ2-2, the V gene TRBV6-6, with unresolved D. V lost 2 bases to trimming and J lost 5 bases, with 9 bases between them. CDR1 MNHNY and CDR2 SVGAGI come from the germline V gene (reference sequence). The length of the CDR3 is 14 residues. The CDR3 is CASSYAQITGELFF. CDR3 DNA: TGTGCCAGCAGTTACGCGCAGATAACCGGGGAGCTGTTTTTT.

This clonotype was observed a few times. At one of its ends the junction is not consistent with the germline gene, which may arise from a read error. This rearrangement joins TRBV10-3 to TRBJ1-1; D gene unclear. Germline CDR1 is ENHRY and CDR2 is SYGVKD. This CDR3 region has 13 residues. CDR3 in amino acids: CAISDERALKAFF. The CDR3 DNA reads as TGTGCCATAAGTGATGAAAGAGCTCTAAAAGCTTTCTTT.

This clonotype was picked up many times. The rearrangement uses TRBV7-2 and TRBJ1-2; D perhaps matches TRBD1 (5 bases). The CDR3 runs 13 residues. Germline V lookup: CDR1 SGHTA, CDR2 FQGNSA. V lost 5 bases and J lost 8, with 15 bases in between. CDR3 sequence reads: CASSRPAGGGYTF. The CDR3 nucleotides read TGTGCCAGCAGCCGACCTGCGGGGGGGGGCTACACCTTC.

This clonotype was counted at least ten times. V usage is TRBV3-1 and J usage is TRBJ1-1; 8 bases fit TRBD1. This CDR3 comprises 14 residues. J was trimmed by 6 bases and V by 6 bases; bases with no gene match: 9. CDR1 is LGHDT and CDR2 is YNNKEL in the germline V gene (reference sequence). DNA for the CDR3: TGTGCCAGCAGTCAGGACAGGGATTCTTCTGAAGCTTTCTTT. Its translation is CASSQDRDSSEAFF.

This clonotype was seen ten or more times. CDR3 protein: CASSYSGDGASEQFF. The CDR3 DNA is TGTGCCAGCAGTTACTCGGGGGACGGAGCGTCTGAGCAGTTCTTC. The chain links TRBV6-2 or TRBV6-3 to TRBJ2-1; D is tentatively TRBD1 or TRBD2 (5 bases each). Germline CDR1 MNHEY, CDR2 SVGEGT. Trimming pared 0 bases from V and 9 bases from J, leaving 15 bases between. The CDR3 runs 15 residues.